One and the same sample provided the 9 T cell receptor beta chains below, sequenced in a study of patients and donors after allogeneic stem cell transplantation (dated by TCRdb to 2020 to 2021). Libraries were built with RT-PCR. For sequencing, a NextSeq 550 was employed. The public reads were run again by TCRdb, first through fastp at Q25 and then through MiXCR, and only productive beta chains were kept. One record per CDR3 amino acid sequence lists the most common genes and DNA. This sample comprises over 400,000 distinct CDR3 sequences, approximately 16% of them detected only once. 7.2% of the sample is taken by the ten largest. Sequenced: blood, either unsorted or a sorted T cell fraction (not recorded which). The receptors shown here come from a human donor who was either an allogeneic HSCT recipient or a stem cell or donor lymphocyte infusion donor (not recorded which). It is not recorded whose cells these are; they may come from a transplant donor.

The rearrangement joins TRBV2 to TRBJ2-7; 11 nucleotides match TRBD2. Losses at the gene ends were 8 bases for V and 0 bases for J; bases not matched to a gene: 15. The CDR3 contains 18 residues. The germline V gene encodes CDR1 SNHLY and CDR2 FYNNEI. CDR3 loop: CASPRGELGLAGSYEQYF. The CDR3 nucleotides read TGTGCCAGCCCTCGGGGAGAACTTGGACTAGCGGGCTCCTACGAGCAGTACTTC.

Ten or more counts support this clonotype. This rearrangement joins TRBV7-6 to TRBJ2-3; 8 nucleotides line up with TRBD2. The CDR3 runs 16 residues. Germline trimming cut 4 bases from V and 5 bases from J; bases unmatched to any gene: 11. CDR1 and CDR2 from the germline V gene are SGHVS and FNYEAQ. The CDR3 DNA reads TGTGCCAGCAGCTCCCCTCCCGGGACTAGTCGAGATACGCAGTATTTT. Translating gives CASSSPPGTSRDTQYF.

The V call is TRBV27, the J call TRBJ2-2; D might be TRBD1 (6 bases). Germline CDR1 is MNHEY and CDR2 is SMNVEV (reference sequence). There are 14 residues in the CDR3. Trimming took off 3 bases at V and 6 bases at J, with 11 bases between the two ends. CDR3 bases: TGTGCCAGCAGTTTCTCAGGGGTGTCCGGGGAGCTGTTTTTT. This translates into CASSFSGVSGELFF.

The J gene is TRBJ2-3, the V gene TRBV27, with no clear D. Per germline, CDR1 MNHEY and CDR2 SMNVEV (reference sequence). This CDR3 is built from 15 residues. The ends were cut back, 0 bases at V and 2 bases at J, with 9 bases in the middle. The CDR3 DNA follows: TGTGCCAGCAGTTTATCACCCGAAATCACAGATACGCAGTATTTT. Its protein product is CASSLSPEITDTQYF.

There are a few counts of this clonotype. The rearrangement links TRBV9 to TRBJ2-5; TRBD2 aligns across 14 bases. CDR1 SGDLS and CDR2 YYNGEE come from the germline V gene. Germline trimming cut 0 bases from V and 4 bases from J; bases unmatched to any gene: 5. The CDR3 contains 17 residues. DNA for the CDR3: TGTGCCAGCAGCGTAGGACTAGCGGGGGGGCCTCGAGAGACCCAGTACTTC. It yields the protein CASSVGLAGGPRETQYF. The full variable domain, with the rest looked up from reference TRBV9 and TRBJ2-5, is DSGVTQTPKHLITATGQRVTLRCSPRSGDLSVYWYQQSLDQGLQFLIQYYNGEERAKGNILERFSAQQFPDLHSELNLSSLELGDSALYFCASSVGLAGGPRETQYFGPGTRLLVL.

About this clonotype itself: A read error may account for a junction end that differs from germline. V gene TRBV12-3 or TRBV12-4 combines with J gene TRBJ2-2, with TRBD2 identical over 9 bases. This CDR3 is built from 15 residues. The DNA of the CDR3 is TGTGCCAGCAGTGTAGCGGGGGCCAGGGCCGGGGAGCTGTTTTTT. This translates into CASSVAGARAGELFF.

J is TRBJ1-1 and V is TRBV4-1; no firm D call. Per germline, CDR1 MGHRA and CDR2 YSYEKL. This CDR3 spans 14 amino acids. Deletions cut 2 bases from V and 5 bases from J, with 12 bases between. The DNA for the CDR3 is TGCGCCAGCAGCCAACCGGGCACCATAACTGAAGCTTTCTTT. Its translation: CASSQPGTITEAFF.

J is TRBJ2-7 and V is TRBV2; 7 nucleotides agree with TRBD1. The CDR3 extends over 15 amino acids. Trimming cost V 8 bases and J 0 bases; bases outside gene matches: 10. Germline values: CDR1 SNHLY, CDR2 FYNNEI. The CDR3 DNA sequence: TGTGCCAGCGGCCGACAGGGAATCAGCTCCTACGAGCAGTACTTC. Its translation is CASGRQGISSYEQYF. The full variable domain, with the rest looked up from reference TRBV2 and TRBJ2-7, is EPEVTQTPSHQVTQMGQEVILRCVPISNHLYFYWYRQILGQKVEFLVSFYNNEISEKSEIFDDQFSVERPDGSNFTLKIRSTKLEDSAMYFCASGRQGISSYEQYFGPGTRLTVT.

This chain links TRBV7-2 with TRBJ2-4; 8 nucleotides align to TRBD2. The CDR3 runs 17 residues. Germline V CDR1 and CDR2: SGHTA, FQGNSA. Trimming took 0 bases from V and 5 from J; bases not matched to a gene: 9. CDR3: CASSLAGVAGGQNIQYF. CDR3 DNA: TGTGCCAGCAGCTTAGCGGGGGTTGCGGGAGGCCAAAACATTCAGTACTTC.